This entry is about one TCR beta chain. The data stem from a study of T cell clonotyping in hematopoietic cell transplantation. Turning to the study itself: Recipients' pretransplant samples followed cytoreduction.

The CDR3 is made up of 15 amino acids. Germline CDR1 reads SGHKS; CDR2 reads YYEKEE (reference sequence). The trim removed 3 bases at V and 2 bases at J, leaving 6 bases unmatched. Profiling relied on immunoSEQ multiplex PCR, and the TCRdb table lists in-frame clones only, not all of them. The sample has about 21,000 clones, roughly nine tenths seen once; the top ten hold about 3.7%. Specified time point: recipient sample about 28 days before transplant, after cytoreduction. The sample consisted of peripheral blood mononuclear cells, taken before stem cell transplant. The rearrangement joins TRBV5-5 to TRBJ2-5; 8 bases are a match to TRBD2. The source of this sequence is a man aged 18 to 29 with biphenotypic leukemia. Some clones in this sample may be carry-over from other donors' samples. The CDR3, as DNA: TGTGCCAGCAGCTCCCCTAGCGGGTCGCAAGAGACCCAGTACTTC. This translates into CASSSPSGSQETQYF.